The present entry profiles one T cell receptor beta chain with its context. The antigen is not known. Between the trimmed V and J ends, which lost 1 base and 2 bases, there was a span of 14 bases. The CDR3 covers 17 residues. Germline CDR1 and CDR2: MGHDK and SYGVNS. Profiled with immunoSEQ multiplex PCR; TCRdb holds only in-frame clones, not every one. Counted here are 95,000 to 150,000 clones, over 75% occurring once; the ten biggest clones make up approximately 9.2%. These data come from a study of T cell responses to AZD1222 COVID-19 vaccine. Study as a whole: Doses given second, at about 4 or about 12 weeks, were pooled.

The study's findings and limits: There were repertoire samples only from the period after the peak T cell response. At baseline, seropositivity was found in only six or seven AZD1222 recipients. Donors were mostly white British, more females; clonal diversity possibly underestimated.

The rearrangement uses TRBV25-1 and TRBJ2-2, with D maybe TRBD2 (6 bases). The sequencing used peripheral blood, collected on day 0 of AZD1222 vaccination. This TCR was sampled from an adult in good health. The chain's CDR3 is CASSEWVGGLNTGELFF. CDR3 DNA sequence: TGTGCCAGCAGTGAATGGGTCGGAGGACTAAACACCGGGGAGCTGTTTTTT.